Sequencing of this T cell receptor (beta chain) was carried out in a study of identical twins. Findings and limits, study-wide: Out-of-frame beta chain sequences displayed weaker excess sharing between twins.

This clonotype was counted at least ten times. Antigen unknown. Trimming shortened V by 4 bases and J by 2 bases, and 9 bases separated the two germline ends. The V gene's germline CDR1 is SGHTS and CDR2 YDEGEE. The CDR3 totals 13 residues. One entry per CDR3 protein results from TCRdb running MiXCR on the 5' RACE reads. This table has roughly 240,000 distinct CDR3 sequences, roughly 7% appearing once. The same sample was also studied in work on yellow fever vaccine responses in identical twins.

The clonotype was recovered from a woman in her late teens or twenties in good health. The sample consisted of memory (CD45RO+) T cells sorted from blood. The chain is built from TRBV5-8 and TRBJ1-1; D unresolved. The CDR3 loop reads CASSTGGNTEAFF. The DNA for the CDR3 is TGTGCCAGCAGCACCGGCGGAAACACTGAAGCTTTCTTT.